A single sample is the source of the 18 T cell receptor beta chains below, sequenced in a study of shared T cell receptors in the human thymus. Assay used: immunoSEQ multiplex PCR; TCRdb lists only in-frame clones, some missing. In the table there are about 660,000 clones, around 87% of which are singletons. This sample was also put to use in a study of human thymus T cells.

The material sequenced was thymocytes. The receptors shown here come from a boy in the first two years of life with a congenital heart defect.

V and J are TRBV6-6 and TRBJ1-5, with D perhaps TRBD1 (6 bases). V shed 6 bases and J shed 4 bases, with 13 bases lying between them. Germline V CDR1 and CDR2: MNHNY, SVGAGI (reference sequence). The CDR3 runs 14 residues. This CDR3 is CASSRDKSNQPQHF. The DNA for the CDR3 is TGTGCCAGCAGCCGGGACAAAAGTAATCAGCCCCAGCATTTT.

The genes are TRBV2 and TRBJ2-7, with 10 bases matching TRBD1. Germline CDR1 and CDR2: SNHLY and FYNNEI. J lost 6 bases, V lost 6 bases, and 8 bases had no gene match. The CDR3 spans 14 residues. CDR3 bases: TGTGCCAGCAGAAACCGGGACAGGGGTCGCGAGCAGTACTTC. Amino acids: CASRNRDRGREQYF.

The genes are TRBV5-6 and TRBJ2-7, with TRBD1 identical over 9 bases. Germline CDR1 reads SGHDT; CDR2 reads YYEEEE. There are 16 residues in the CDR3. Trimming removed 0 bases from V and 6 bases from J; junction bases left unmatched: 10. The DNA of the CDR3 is TGTGCCAGCAGCTTGGTTTCTGGGACAGGGCAAGCCGAGCAGTACTTC. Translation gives CASSLVSGTGQAEQYF.

CDR3 coding DNA: TGCGCCAGCAGCTTGGGGACTAGCGTTATCACAGATACGCAGTATTTT. Protein sequence: CASSLGTSVITDTQYF. J is TRBJ2-3 and V is TRBV5-1; 9 bases fit TRBD2. The CDR3 extends over 16 amino acids. Losses at the gene ends were 0 bases for V and 2 bases for J; bases not matched to a gene: 4. Germline CDR1 is SGHRS and CDR2 is YFSETQ. Drawing the rest from reference TRBV5-1 and TRBJ2-3, the complete variable domain is KAGVTQTPRYLIKTRGQQVTLSCSPISGHRSVSWYQQTPGQGLQFLFEYFSETQRNKGNFPGRFSGRQFSNSRSEMNVSTLELGDSALYLCASSLGTSVITDTQYFGPGTRLTVL.

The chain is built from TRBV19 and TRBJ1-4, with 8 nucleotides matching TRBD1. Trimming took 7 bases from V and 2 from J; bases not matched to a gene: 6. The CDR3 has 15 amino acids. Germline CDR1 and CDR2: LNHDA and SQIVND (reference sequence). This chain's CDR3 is CASKNQGATNEKLFF. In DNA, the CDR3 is TGTGCCAGTAAGAACCAGGGGGCCACTAATGAAAAACTGTTTTTT.

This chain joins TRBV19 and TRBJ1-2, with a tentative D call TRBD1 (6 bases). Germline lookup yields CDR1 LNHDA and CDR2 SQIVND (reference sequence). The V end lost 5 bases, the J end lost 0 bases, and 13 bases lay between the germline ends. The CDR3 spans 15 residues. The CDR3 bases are TGTGCCAGTAGTGTACGGGACACCCCTAACTATGGCTACACCTTC. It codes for CASSVRDTPNYGYTF.

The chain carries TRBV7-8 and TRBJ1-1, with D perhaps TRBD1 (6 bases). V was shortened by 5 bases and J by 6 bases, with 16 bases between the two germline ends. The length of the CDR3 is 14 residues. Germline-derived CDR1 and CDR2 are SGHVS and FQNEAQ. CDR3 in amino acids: CASSTQQGDAEAFF. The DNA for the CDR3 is TGTGCCAGCAGCACACAACAGGGTGATGCTGAAGCTTTCTTT. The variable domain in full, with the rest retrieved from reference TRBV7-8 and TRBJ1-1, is GAGVSQSPRYKVAKRGQDVALRCDPISGHVSLFWYQQALGQGPEFLTYFQNEAQLDKSGLPSDRFFAERPEGSVSTLKIQRTQQEDSAVYLCASSTQQGDAEAFFGQGTRLTVV.

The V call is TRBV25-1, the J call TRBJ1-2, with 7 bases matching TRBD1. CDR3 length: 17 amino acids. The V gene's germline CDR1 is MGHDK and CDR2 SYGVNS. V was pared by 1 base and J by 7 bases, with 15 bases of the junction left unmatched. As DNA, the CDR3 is TGTGCCAGCAGTGAATGCATCCGGGACAGCCGCCTCTGTGGCTACACCTTC. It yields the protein CASSECIRDSRLCGYTF.

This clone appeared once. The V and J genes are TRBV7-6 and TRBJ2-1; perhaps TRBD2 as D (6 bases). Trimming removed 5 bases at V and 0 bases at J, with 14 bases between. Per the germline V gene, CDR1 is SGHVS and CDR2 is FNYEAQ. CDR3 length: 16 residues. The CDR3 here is CASSPAAGTSYNEQFF. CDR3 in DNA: TGTGCCAGCAGCCCAGCGGCGGGGACCTCCTACAATGAGCAGTTCTTC.

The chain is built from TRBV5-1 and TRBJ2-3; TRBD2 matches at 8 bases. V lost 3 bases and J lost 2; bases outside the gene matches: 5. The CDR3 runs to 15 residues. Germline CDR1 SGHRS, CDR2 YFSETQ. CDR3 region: CASSSRAGDTDTQYF. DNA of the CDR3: TGCGCCAGCAGCTCCAGAGCGGGAGACACAGATACGCAGTATTTT.

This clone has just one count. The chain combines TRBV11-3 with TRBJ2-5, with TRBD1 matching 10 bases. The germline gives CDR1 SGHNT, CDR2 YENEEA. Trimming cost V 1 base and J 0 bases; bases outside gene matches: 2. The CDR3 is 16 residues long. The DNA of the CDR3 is TGTGCCAGCAGCTTAGGGGACAGGGGAAACCAAGAGACCCAGTACTTC. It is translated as CASSLGDRGNQETQYF.

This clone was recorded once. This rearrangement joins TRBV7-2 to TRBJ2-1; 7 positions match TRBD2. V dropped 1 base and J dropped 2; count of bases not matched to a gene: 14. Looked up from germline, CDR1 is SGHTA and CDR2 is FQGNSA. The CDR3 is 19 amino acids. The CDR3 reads CASSLGGESSGCPYNEQFF. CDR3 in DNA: TGTGCCAGCAGCTTAGGTGGGGAGTCTAGCGGTTGCCCCTACAATGAGCAGTTCTTC.

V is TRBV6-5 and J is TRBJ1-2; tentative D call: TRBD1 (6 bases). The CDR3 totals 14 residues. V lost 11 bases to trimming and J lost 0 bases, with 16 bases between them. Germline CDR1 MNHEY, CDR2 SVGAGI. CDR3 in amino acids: CAASRAGANYGYTF. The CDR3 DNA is TGTGCCGCCAGCAGGGCAGGGGCTAACTATGGCTACACCTTC.

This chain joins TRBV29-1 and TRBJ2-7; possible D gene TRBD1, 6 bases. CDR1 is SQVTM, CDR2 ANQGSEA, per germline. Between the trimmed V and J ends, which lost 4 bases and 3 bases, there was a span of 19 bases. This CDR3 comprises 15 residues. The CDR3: CSVAWRTARCYEQYF. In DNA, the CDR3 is TGCAGCGTTGCATGGAGGACAGCCCGTTGCTACGAGCAGTACTTC.

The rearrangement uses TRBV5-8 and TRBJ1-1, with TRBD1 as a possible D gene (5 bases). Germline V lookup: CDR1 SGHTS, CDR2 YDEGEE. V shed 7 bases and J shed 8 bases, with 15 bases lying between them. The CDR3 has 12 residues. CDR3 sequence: CASGFGGLEAFF. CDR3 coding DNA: TGTGCCAGCGGGTTCGGGGGACTGGAAGCTTTCTTT.

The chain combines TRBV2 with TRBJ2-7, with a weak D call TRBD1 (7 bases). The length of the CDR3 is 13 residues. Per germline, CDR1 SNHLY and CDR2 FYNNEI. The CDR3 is CAVLGRGAYEQYF. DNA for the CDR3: TGTGCAGTCCTGGGCAGGGGGGCGTACGAGCAGTACTTC.

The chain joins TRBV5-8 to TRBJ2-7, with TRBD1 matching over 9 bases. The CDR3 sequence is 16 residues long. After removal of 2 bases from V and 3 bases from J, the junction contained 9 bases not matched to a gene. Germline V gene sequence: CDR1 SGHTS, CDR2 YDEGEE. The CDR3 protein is CASSLRGTGLFYEQYF. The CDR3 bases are TGTGCCAGCAGCTTAAGGGGGACAGGGTTATTCTACGAGCAGTACTTC.

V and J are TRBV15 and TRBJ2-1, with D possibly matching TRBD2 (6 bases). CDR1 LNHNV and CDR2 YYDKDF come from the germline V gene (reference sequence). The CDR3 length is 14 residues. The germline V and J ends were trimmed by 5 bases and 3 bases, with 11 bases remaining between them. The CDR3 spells CATSCREIYNEQFF. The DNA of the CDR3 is TGTGCCACCAGCTGTCGGGAGATCTACAATGAGCAGTTCTTC.